There are a few counts of the clone carrying this T cell receptor (beta chain). Its antigen is as yet unknown. Germline V gene data show CDR1 as KGHSH and CDR2 as LQKENI. The CDR3 length is 12 residues. V shed 6 bases and J shed 2 bases, with 7 bases lying between them. This entry is derived from a study of T cells after yellow fever vaccination. Study outcomes and limitations: Highly abundant clonotypes carried over from the bulk population could end up in FACS-sorted repertoires as contaminants.

TCRdb reprocessed the 5' RACE reads with MiXCR, giving one entry per CDR3 protein. The table records 350,000 to 450,000 distinct CDR3 sequences, around 19% of them present only once. The material was PBMCs, obtained before the yellow fever booster vaccination. The chain recombines TRBV18 with TRBJ2-5; D remains unclear. This receptor was identified in a man aged 18 to 35 who received the YFV17D yellow fever vaccine. The CDR3 DNA is TGTGCCAGCTCCTACGGTCAAGAGACCCAGTACTTC. Its translation is CASSYGQETQYF.